This entry features one T cell receptor beta chain sequence. The data derive from a study of blood T cell repertoires in COVID-19. As for the study in general: The origin of the acute and convalescent COVID-19 samples was the United States, Italy and Spain. Sources were T cells, B-cell-depleted T cells, or PBMCs; the material itself was cDNA or gDNA.

Authors' methods: Reference gene primer amplification in the assay estimated nucleated cell counts. Data came from immunoSEQ multiplex PCR; TCRdb stores just in-frame clones and leaves some out. V and J calls and clone size are as listed in that table; D and trimming were resolved from the DNA. This table has about 110,000 clones, approximately 80% appearing once. This TCR was recovered from a woman in her seventies with acute or convalescent COVID-19. The sequencing input was peripheral blood.

CDR3 DNA sequence: TGTGCCAGCAGCCAAGGTCAGGGTAATAATGGCTACACCTTC. Protein product: CASSQGQGNNGYTF. The chain recombines TRBV3-1 (or the pseudogene TRBV3-2) with TRBJ1-2; possibly TRBD1 for D (5 bases). Trimming took off 1 base at V and 6 bases at J, with 12 bases between the two ends. From germline, CDR1 is LGHDT and CDR2 YNNKEL (reference sequence). CDR3 length equals 14 residues.